One and the same sample provided the 5 T cell receptor beta chains below, sequenced in a study of T cell clonotyping in hematopoietic cell transplantation. The protocol was immunoSEQ multiplex PCR, while the TCRdb copy is restricted to in-frame clones and leaves out a portion. The table includes roughly 15,000 clones, 85% to 90% detected once. The sequencing used PBMCs, collected 100 days after allogeneic stem cell transplant. All receptors derive from a male patient between 55 and 70 years old who had an allogeneic stem cell transplant from a related donor, so the T cells may come from the graft donor. Some clones in this sample may be carry-over from other donors' samples.

The V and J genes are TRBV4-3 and TRBJ1-6; the match to TRBD1 covers 10 bases. There are 17 residues in the CDR3. Unmatched junction bases numbered 11, after V lost 4 bases and J lost 8 bases. From germline, CDR1 is LGHNA and CDR2 YSLEER. In nucleotides, the CDR3 is TGCGCCAGCAGCCCGGCTAGGACAGGGGGGGCGGATTCACCCCTCCACTTT. Its protein is CASSPARTGGADSPLHF.

The chain is built from TRBV19 and TRBJ1-2; TRBD1 agrees at 7 bases. This CDR3 comprises 12 residues. V shed 6 bases and J 8 bases; nucleotides not matched to a gene: 6. Germline V gives CDR1 LNHDA, CDR2 SQIVND (reference sequence). The CDR3 nucleotides read TGTGCCAGTAGAGTAGGGGGCAACGGCTACACCTTC. It specifies CASRVGGNGYTF.

The chain combines TRBV6-5 with TRBJ2-7; D perhaps matches TRBD2 (6 bases). In germline, CDR1 is MNHEY, CDR2 SVGAGI. The CDR3 is 14 residues long. The germline V and J ends were trimmed by 0 bases and 2 bases, with 8 bases remaining between them. Here the CDR3 reads CASSYSRTTYEQYF. DNA of the CDR3: TGTGCCAGCAGTTACTCCAGGACTACCTACGAGCAGTACTTC.

The V call is TRBV29-1, the J call TRBJ1-2; D possibly corresponds to TRBD1 (5 bases). The CDR3 contains 12 residues. Between the trimmed V and J ends, which lost 4 bases and 5 bases, there was a span of 11 bases. Germline assignment: CDR1 SQVTM and CDR2 ANQGSEA. The CDR3 loop is CSVAHGTYGYTF. Here the CDR3 DNA reads TGCAGCGTTGCCCACGGGACTTATGGCTACACCTTC. The variable domain in full, completed from reference TRBV29-1 and TRBJ1-2, reads SAVISQKPSRDICQRGTSLTIQCQVDSQVTMMFWYRQQPGQSLTLIATANQGSEATYESGFVIDKFPISRPNLTFSTLTVSNMSPEDSSIYLCSVAHGTYGYTFGSGTRLTVV.

This clone was recorded once. The chain uses TRBV6-5 and TRBJ1-2; D is unclear. Deletions cut 2 bases from V and 5 bases from J, with 15 bases between. Per the germline V gene, CDR1 is MNHEY and CDR2 is SVGAGI. The CDR3 is 15 residues long. CDR3 residues: CASSYAPLSFYGYTF. Here the CDR3 DNA reads TGTGCCAGCAGTTACGCCCCTCTCAGCTTTTATGGCTACACCTTC.